This T cell receptor (beta chain) emerged from a study of vaccination and CD4 T cells after COVID-19. The study sequenced cultured CD4+ T cell DNA using the Oncomine TCR Beta short-read assay. One entry per CDR3 protein results from TCRdb running MiXCR on the PCR reads. There are roughly 15,000 distinct CDR3 sequences in the sample; around 50% occur only once, and 14% lies in the top ten. Per germline, CDR1 SGHAT and CDR2 FQDESV (reference sequence). Trimming took 4 bases from V and 4 from J; bases not matched to a gene: 2. The CDR3 runs to 16 residues. Notes on this clonotype: Its antigen is unknown.

As to treatment: approximately 11-day PBMC culture with coronavirus spike peptide pools or control peptides (ViraFEST assay). V usage is TRBV11-1 and J usage is TRBJ2-1; TRBD2 aligns across 15 bases. The receptor comes from a human donor who had recovered from COVID-19. The source material was CD4+ T cells from blood, cultured in vitro. In DNA, the CDR3 is TGTGCCAGCAGCTCCGGACTAGCGGGAGGGTACAATGAGCAGTTCTTC. Protein: CASSSGLAGGYNEQFF.